This TCR beta chain derives from a study of shared clonotypes between healthy human individuals. Study-wide context: A couple of women and three men aged 18 to 49 made up the donors.

Broader study findings: Among donors, the sharing of clonotypes was expected to be influenced by sequencing depth.

Methods used by the authors: Junction-only sequences without quality scores were provided by ImmunoSEQ, so filtering was different. The repertoire was sequenced with immunoSEQ multiplex PCR; TCRdb's copy has only in-frame clones and lacks some. Clonal size and the V and J genes are those of that table, whereas D and trimming came from the DNA. The data contain roughly 490,000 clones, 76% of them singletons. With unsorted samples, genomic DNA was obtained from tens of millions of PBMCs. About this clone: As yet, its antigen is unknown.

J gave up 0 bases and V 4 bases, and 6 bases lay outside the gene matches. The CDR3 runs to 18 residues. Germline assignment: CDR1 SGDLS and CDR2 YYNGEE. The rearrangement joins TRBV9 to TRBJ2-1; 14 bases align to TRBD2. The receptor was isolated from a woman between 40 and 55 years old in good health. Some clones in this sample may be carry-over from other donors' samples. Sequenced input: PBMCs. CDR3 in DNA: TGTGCCAGCAGCAAGGGACTAGCGGGAGTATCCTCCTACAATGAGCAGTTCTTC. It codes for CASSKGLAGVSSYNEQFF.